These 5 T cell receptor beta chains originate from one sample sequenced in a study of blood T cell repertoires in COVID-19. Profiling relied on immunoSEQ multiplex PCR, and the TCRdb table lists in-frame clones only, not all of them. This table holds 270,000 or so clones, about nine tenths found once. The sample comprised peripheral blood. These receptors were collected from a woman in her thirties or forties who had recovered from COVID-19.

The chain carries TRBV19 and TRBJ2-1; D uncertain. V dropped 3 bases and J dropped 9 bases, with 12 bases sitting between them. This CDR3 has 13 residues. CDR1 and CDR2 from the germline V gene are LNHDA and SQIVND (reference sequence). CDR3 sequence: CASSMASLPEQFF. The CDR3 DNA follows: TGTGCCAGTAGTATGGCAAGTTTACCTGAGCAGTTCTTC.

This clone has just one count. The chain couples TRBV6-6 to TRBJ2-2, with 9 bases matching TRBD2. V was clipped by 6 bases and J by 1 base; unmatched bases: 6. Germline values: CDR1 MNHNY, CDR2 SVGAGI (reference sequence). CDR3 length: 16 amino acids. CDR3 bases: TGTGCCAGCAGCTTCTATAGCGGGGGGAACACCGGGGAGCTGTTTTTT. Translating gives CASSFYSGGNTGELFF.

V is TRBV19 and J is TRBJ1-4, with 8 bases lining up with TRBD1. Germline loops: CDR1 LNHDA, CDR2 SQIVND (reference sequence). With V trimmed by 7 bases and J by 4 bases, 8 bases remained unmatched. The CDR3 covers 15 residues. CDR3 nucleotides: TGTGCCAGTAACCAACCGGGACAGGTTAATGAAAAACTGTTTTTT. Residues: CASNQPGQVNEKLFF.

The genes are TRBV7-9 and TRBJ1-4; D is unresolved. The V gene's germline CDR1 is SEHNR and CDR2 FQNEAQ (reference sequence). The CDR3 consists of 14 residues. The V gene lost 9 bases and the J gene lost 3 bases, with 14 bases spanning the gap. The CDR3 is CASQVSAANEKLFF. CDR3 coding DNA: TGTGCCAGTCAGGTTTCGGCAGCTAATGAAAAACTGTTTTTT.

V usage is TRBV19 and J usage is TRBJ2-7; 8 bases line up with TRBD2. The germline gives CDR1 LNHDA, CDR2 SQIVND (reference sequence). The CDR3 sequence is 13 residues long. V lost 4 bases, J lost 3 bases, and 2 bases stayed unmatched. In nucleotides, the CDR3 is TGTGCCAGTAGTACGGGGGGGAGCTACGAGCAGTACTTC. Translation gives CASSTGGSYEQYF.